These 32 T cell receptor beta chains share one sample of origin, sequenced in a study of T cell changes during pregnancy in multiple sclerosis. Using immunoSEQ multiplex PCR, the repertoire was profiled, and TCRdb retains in-frame clones only, with some absent. The table lists under 70,000 clones, 94% of them singletons, with 2.5% to 3% in the top ten. Sequences were derived from CD8+ T cells from peripheral blood mononuclear cells, sampled after pregnancy. These receptors came from a female donor with multiple sclerosis, enrolled in a pregnancy study.

The gene calls are TRBV6-5 and TRBJ2-1, with D perhaps matching TRBD1 (5 bases). The CDR3 extends over 14 amino acids. CDR1 MNHEY and CDR2 SVGAGI come from the germline V gene. The V end lost 4 bases, the J end lost 4 bases, and 11 bases lay between the germline ends. The CDR3 DNA is TGTGCCAGCAGTTTTACCCAGGGTTACAATGAGCAGTTCTTC. It specifies CASSFTQGYNEQFF.

The rearrangement uses TRBV5-4 and TRBJ1-1; tentatively, D is TRBD1 (5 bases). The V gene lost 4 bases and the J gene lost 2 bases, with 9 bases spanning the gap. CDR3 length equals 13 residues. The V gene's germline CDR1 is SGHNT and CDR2 YYREEE (reference sequence). The CDR3 DNA reads TGTGCCAGCAGCCGGGGGTTAAACACTGAAGCTTTCTTT. Amino acids: CASSRGLNTEAFF.

The chain carries TRBV23-1 and TRBJ2-7; D uncertain. TRBV23-1 belongs to the ORF category, with a function that is uncertain. The CDR3 has 13 amino acids. Trimming removed 3 bases from V and 2 bases from J, with 8 bases in between. The CDR3: CASSHRRPYEQYF. The CDR3 bases are TGCGCCAGCAGTCATCGCAGGCCCTACGAGCAGTACTTC.

The rearrangement uses TRBV27 and TRBJ1-2; 8 bases fit TRBD1. After removal of 4 bases from V and 4 bases from J, the junction contained 5 bases not matched to a gene. The V gene's germline CDR1 is MNHEY and CDR2 SMNVEV (reference sequence). The CDR3 length is 14 residues. The chain's CDR3 is CASSWTGQGYGYTF. In DNA, the CDR3 is TGTGCCAGCAGTTGGACCGGACAGGGCTATGGCTACACCTTC.

V gene TRBV30 combines with J gene TRBJ2-1, with TRBD2 matching 7 bases. The J segment lost 0 bases and the V segment lost 3 bases, leaving 2 bases of the junction unmatched. In germline, CDR1 is GTSNPN, CDR2 SVGIG (reference sequence). The CDR3 loop spans 14 amino acids. As DNA, the CDR3 is TGTGCCTGGAGAGAGCGGGGCTCCTACAATGAGCAGTTCTTC. Amino acid sequence: CAWRERGSYNEQFF.

The chain links TRBV2 to TRBJ2-7; 11 bases agree with TRBD2. The germline gives CDR1 SNHLY, CDR2 FYNNEI. V was clipped by 6 bases and J by 3 bases; unmatched bases: 10. The CDR3 length is 16 residues. CDR3 nucleotide sequence: TGTGCCAGCAGGACCCGGGGGACTAGCGGAAACTACGAGCAGTACTTC. Protein product: CASRTRGTSGNYEQYF.

V and J are TRBV11-3 and TRBJ2-1; tentatively, D is TRBD1 (5 bases). The V gene lost 5 bases and the J gene lost 8 bases, with 16 bases spanning the gap. Germline loops: CDR1 SGHNT, CDR2 YENEEA. The CDR3 extends over 14 amino acids. The CDR3 sequence: CASSPMAGHHEQFF. The DNA for the CDR3 is TGTGCCAGCAGCCCCATGGCAGGGCACCATGAGCAGTTCTTC.

The chain combines TRBV15 with TRBJ2-2, with 12 positions matching TRBD2. CDR3 length: 17 amino acids. After removal of 9 bases from V and 3 bases from J, the junction contained 11 bases not matched to a gene. Germline CDR1 and CDR2: LNHNV and YYDKDF (reference sequence). DNA for the CDR3: TGTGCCACACAGAGGATACCTAGCGGGAGGGACACCGGGGAGCTGTTTTTT. It codes for CATQRIPSGRDTGELFF.

The V and J genes are TRBV5-4 and TRBJ2-7; possible D gene TRBD2, 6 bases. Trimming cost V 2 bases and J 4 bases, with 13 bases left between them. Germline V gene lookup returns CDR1 SGHNT and CDR2 YYREEE (reference sequence). This CDR3 spans 14 amino acids. CDR3 residues: CASSLNGGIYEQYF. The CDR3 DNA is TGTGCCAGCAGCTTAAATGGCGGGATATACGAGCAGTACTTC.

Notes on this clone: Mismatch with germline at one junction end may stem from a read error. V gene TRBV10-3 combines with J gene TRBJ2-3; TRBD2 aligns across 13 bases. The length of the CDR3 is 15 residues. Germline loops: CDR1 ENHRY, CDR2 SYGVKD. The CDR3 sequence is CAVSGTSGNPDTQYF. The CDR3 DNA sequence: TGTGCCGTCAGTGGGACTAGCGGGAACCCAGATACGCAGTATTTT.

V usage is TRBV28 and J usage is TRBJ1-2, with 10 nucleotides matching TRBD1. CDR1 and CDR2 (germline): MDHEN, SYDVKM. CDR3 size: 14 residues. Trimming cost V 5 bases and J 2 bases; bases outside gene matches: 2. The CDR3 sequence: CASSPGQGNYGYTF. In DNA, the CDR3 is TGTGCCAGCAGTCCGGGACAGGGGAACTATGGCTACACCTTC.

V gene TRBV19 combines with J gene TRBJ1-1, with D possibly being TRBD1 (6 bases). Looked up from germline, CDR1 is LNHDA and CDR2 is SQIVND (reference sequence). The germline V and J ends were trimmed by 7 bases and 6 bases, with 9 bases remaining between them. The CDR3 sequence is 11 residues long. CDR3 sequence: CASIQGPEAFF. In nucleotides, the CDR3 is TGTGCCAGTATACAGGGTCCTGAAGCTTTCTTT.

The CDR3 DNA reads as TGTGCCACCAGCAGACGTAGCGCGAGAGGGCTGGAGCAGTACTTC. Its translation is CATSRRSARGLEQYF. The chain employs TRBV15 and TRBJ2-7, with D perhaps TRBD2 (5 bases). The V end lost 2 bases, the J end lost 7 bases, and 18 bases lay between the germline ends. CDR1 is LNHNV and CDR2 is YYDKDF in the germline V gene (reference sequence). The length of the CDR3 is 15 residues.

The chain employs TRBV5-1 and TRBJ2-7; a possible D gene is TRBD1 (6 bases). Trimming took off 0 bases at V and 5 bases at J, with 12 bases between the two ends. The CDR3 sequence is 14 residues long. CDR1 and CDR2 from the germline V gene are SGHRS and YFSETQ. The CDR3 coding sequence is TGCGCCAGCAGCTTGGCGGCAGGGGCCAACGAGCAGTACTTC. As protein: CASSLAAGANEQYF.

This rearrangement joins TRBV28 to TRBJ2-2; 7 bases are a match to TRBD2. Losses at the gene ends were 2 bases for V and 3 bases for J; bases not matched to a gene: 9. CDR1 and CDR2 from the germline V gene are MDHEN and SYDVKM. This CDR3 spans 17 amino acids. The CDR3 DNA is TGTGCCAGCAGTTTACCGGAGGGAGGGACCTACACCGGGGAGCTGTTTTTT. Protein: CASSLPEGGTYTGELFF.

J is TRBJ2-7 and V is TRBV7-2, with 9 bases matching TRBD1. Trimming at V came to 7 bases and at J to 4 bases, leaving 11 bases not matched to a gene. This CDR3 has 15 residues. Per germline, CDR1 SGHTA and CDR2 FQGNSA. CDR3 sequence: CASTEGQGTQYEQYF. The CDR3 bases are TGTGCCAGCACCGAGGGACAGGGAACTCAGTACGAGCAGTACTTC.

The CDR3 region has the DNA TGTGCCAGCAGCTTAGGTTCGGGGGGGGGCAGCACTGAAGCTTTCTTT. Its translation is CASSLGSGGGSTEAFF. The chain uses TRBV7-8 and TRBJ1-1; possibly TRBD1 for D (6 bases). The CDR3 totals 16 residues. The V gene lost 1 base and the J gene lost 4 bases, with 16 bases spanning the gap. In germline, CDR1 is SGHVS, CDR2 FQNEAQ.

The rearrangement joins TRBV9 to TRBJ2-7, with D unresolved. The CDR3 totals 11 residues. The germline CDR1 and CDR2 sequences are SGDLS and YYNGEE. The V end was cut by 8 bases, the J end by 4 bases, with 10 bases between. The CDR3 protein is CASGGRYEQYF. As DNA, the CDR3 is TGTGCCAGTGGCGGCCGGTACGAGCAGTACTTC.

The chain joins TRBV6-1 to TRBJ1-5; perhaps TRBD1 as D (6 bases). The V end was cut by 4 bases, the J end by 2 bases, with 15 bases between. This CDR3 region has 16 residues. CDR1 is MNHNS, CDR2 SASEGT, per germline. The CDR3 region is CASSGYRDTGNQPQHF. The CDR3 nucleotides are TGTGCCAGCAGTGGTTACCGGGACACCGGCAATCAGCCCCAGCATTTT.

V gene TRBV5-1 combines with J gene TRBJ1-4; perhaps TRBD1 as D (6 bases). Germline CDR1 is SGHRS and CDR2 is YFSETQ. The ends were cut back, 4 bases at V and 4 bases at J, with 11 bases in the middle. This CDR3 spans 14 amino acids. The CDR3 sequence: CASSPDSYNEKLFF. CDR3 in DNA: TGCGCCAGCAGCCCGGACAGCTATAATGAAAAACTGTTTTTT.

V usage is TRBV7-9 and J usage is TRBJ2-1, with TRBD2 matching 12 bases. CDR3 size: 16 residues. Trimming cost V 5 bases and J 1 base; bases outside gene matches: 3. CDR1 is SEHNR and CDR2 is FQNEAQ in the germline V gene (reference sequence). Written as DNA, the CDR3 is TGTGCCAGCAGCCTACTAGCGGGAGGATCCTACAATGAGCAGTTCTTC. This sequence encodes CASSLLAGGSYNEQFF.

This chain uses TRBV27 with TRBJ2-1; 10 nucleotides align to TRBD2. Germline CDR1 MNHEY, CDR2 SMNVEV (reference sequence). The CDR3 extends over 18 amino acids. V gave up 2 bases and J gave up 1 base; unmatched junction bases: 8. The CDR3 DNA reads TGTGCCAGCAGTTTAGGAGCGGGACTAGCGAGGTCCTACAATGAGCAGTTCTTC. Protein sequence: CASSLGAGLARSYNEQFF.

The chain uses TRBV5-4 and TRBJ2-5; 10 bases line up with TRBD1. V gave up 2 bases and J gave up 4 bases; unmatched junction bases: 2. This CDR3 region has 14 residues. Germline CDR1 SGHNT, CDR2 YYREEE (reference sequence). CDR3 in amino acids: CASSFGQGVETQYF. The DNA of the CDR3 is TGTGCCAGCAGCTTTGGACAGGGGGTAGAGACCCAGTACTTC.

This clone was picked up one time. This chain connects TRBV29-1 to TRBJ2-2; TRBD2 might be the D (6 bases). CDR1 and CDR2 (germline): SQVTM, ANQGSEA. The CDR3 runs 12 residues. Trimming took 8 bases from V and 5 from J, leaving 12 bases between them. The CDR3 loop reads CSIIAGTGELFF. CDR3 bases: TGCAGCATTATCGCGGGGACCGGGGAGCTGTTTTTT.

V is TRBV19 and J is TRBJ2-5, with D tentatively TRBD2 (5 bases). The CDR3 extends over 15 amino acids. V was clipped by 3 bases and J by 7 bases, with 18 bases between them. In germline, CDR1 is LNHDA, CDR2 SQIVND (reference sequence). The CDR3 DNA reads TGTGCCAGTAGTATTGCCCTGAGCGGCGAGCGGACCCAGTACTTC. It yields the protein CASSIALSGERTQYF. The complete variable domain, with remaining parts taken from reference TRBV19 and TRBJ2-5, reads DGGITQSPKYLFRKEGQNVTLSCEQNLNHDAMYWYRQDPGQGLRLIYYSQIVNDFQKGDIAEGYSVSREKKESFPLTVTSAQKNPTAFYLCASSIALSGERTQYFGPGTRLLVL.

This rearrangement joins TRBV4-1 to TRBJ2-3, with D perhaps matching TRBD1 (5 bases). This CDR3 comprises 15 residues. The germline V gene encodes CDR1 MGHRA and CDR2 YSYEKL. The germline V and J ends were trimmed by 5 bases and 0 bases, with 12 bases remaining between them. The CDR3 is CASSSRQFSTDTQYF. The CDR3 DNA is TGCGCCAGCAGCTCACGACAGTTTAGCACAGATACGCAGTATTTT.

V and J are TRBV27 and TRBJ2-7, with 11 bases that match TRBD1. Germline CDR1 and CDR2: MNHEY and SMNVEV (reference sequence). The CDR3 extends over 14 amino acids. Trimming took 5 bases from V and 4 from J; bases not matched to a gene: 4. The CDR3 is CASSPGQGAYEQYF. The CDR3 nucleotides read TGTGCCAGCAGTCCCGGACAGGGGGCGTACGAGCAGTACTTC.

This chain joins TRBV7-6 and TRBJ2-6; unclear D gene. The CDR3 runs to 15 residues. The germline V gene encodes CDR1 SGHVS and CDR2 FNYEAQ. Trimming took 2 bases from V and 1 from J, leaving 6 bases between them. This chain's CDR3 is CASSLFESGANVLTF. In nucleotides, the CDR3 is TGTGCCAGCAGCTTATTTGAGTCTGGGGCCAACGTCCTGACTTTC.

This chain joins TRBV2 and TRBJ2-7, with 9 bases lining up with TRBD2. This CDR3 spans 15 amino acids. Germline V CDR1 and CDR2: SNHLY, FYNNEI. Trimming at V came to 9 bases and at J to 0 bases, leaving 9 bases not matched to a gene. The CDR3 DNA reads as TGTGCCAGGGGGGGACTAGCTGCGAGCTCCTACGAGCAGTACTTC. Translated, it gives CARGGLAASSYEQYF.

V and J are TRBV28 and TRBJ2-2, with TRBD1 matching over 9 bases. The junction had 10 bases not matched to a gene; V was cut back by 5 bases and J by 3 bases. The germline CDR1 and CDR2 sequences are MDHEN and SYDVKM. The CDR3 has 17 amino acids. The CDR3 DNA reads as TGTGCCAGCAGTCCTCGGGACAGGGAGAGGGACACCGGGGAGCTGTTTTTT. Translation: CASSPRDRERDTGELFF.

J is TRBJ1-2 and V is TRBV4-3; 7 bases align to TRBD1. The CDR3 is 15 amino acids. CDR1 is LGHNA, CDR2 YSLEER, per germline. J lost 4 bases, V lost 0 bases, and 5 bases had no gene match. The CDR3 bases are TGCGCCAGCAGCCAAGATATCGGGACAGCCTATGGCTACACCTTC. This encodes CASSQDIGTAYGYTF.

The chain uses TRBV7-7 and TRBJ2-7; the match to TRBD1 covers 8 bases. CDR1 and CDR2 from the germline V gene are SSHAT and FNYEAQ (reference sequence). With V trimmed by 1 base and J by 1 base, 0 bases remained unmatched. CDR3 length equals 14 residues. CDR3 nucleotide sequence: TGTGCCAGCAGCTTAGGGACAGGGTCCTACGAGCAGTACTTC. It yields the protein CASSLGTGSYEQYF.